What follows describes a single T cell receptor beta chain. Its antigen is still unknown. An end of the junction differs from the germline gene, which may be a read error. The identical CDR3 is also encoded by other nucleotide sequences in the sample. The sample belongs to a study of the immune and genomic landscape of osteosarcoma (TCRdb year 2020). Background on the whole study: The overall cohort included a few dozen pediatric and adult patients with high-grade osteosarcoma, and the median age at diagnosis was roughly 29 years (range about 5-85). Poor-risk disease was overrepresented in the cohort, as 73% of patients had an unfavorable pathologic response to standard therapy and about 68% were deceased. In the overall cohort, around 60% of patients were male, and localized disease at diagnosis was presented by 75% to 85% of patients. The study profiled osteosarcoma specimens with whole genome, RNA and T-cell receptor sequencing plus immunohistochemistry and reverse phase protein arrays to define immunogenic potential. To characterize the osteosarcoma immunogenomic landscape, TCR sequencing results were integrated with transcriptome, protein array and immunostaining data. The goal of the study was to explain why immune checkpoint inhibitors show limited clinical activity in osteosarcoma. A couple of samples from the same tumor site were contributed by each of a few patients.

The tumors sampled were post-treatment primary, local recurrence and metastasis specimens taken from patients with a poor prognosis. Metastasis specimens were frozen resected lung metastases of osteosarcoma. From cysteine to phenylalanine, the CDR3 is 13 amino acids long. This entry keeps only the CDR3 DNA: 39 bases, framed from base 1. Sequences LNHDA (CDR1) and SQIVND (CDR2) are obtained from the germline V gene (reference sequence). The ImmunoSEQ Assay (Adaptive Biotechnologies) was used to immunosequence the CDR3 regions of the TCR beta chain. In the authors' own workflow: The ImmunoSEQ Analyzer platform was used to export TCRB rearrangements, read counts, read proportions and gene usage. T-cell clonality was computed as 1 minus Pielou's evenness on productive rearrangements. In the clonal space homeostasis analysis, clonotypes were binned as rare, small, medium, large or hyperexpanded (0.01 to 1 of the repertoire). TCR productive clonality was compared across immune clusters C1, C2 and C3 using the Wilcoxon rank sum test. TCRdb mirrors the immuneACCESS table, restricted to in-frame sequences. Some clones are absent from its copies; in checked studies, under half trace to an unresolved V gene, and the reason for the others is unknown. V, J and clone size were drawn from that table, and D and trimming were deduced from the DNA. Here the sample has about 410 clones; approximately 80% occur a single time. The ten largest make up approximately 12% of the sample.

The paper as a whole reports these results and caveats: In five cases a single hyperexpanded clone dominated the repertoire, and each of those five cases had fewer than 100 T-cell clonotypes. Clonality benchmarks were derived from external normal skin and healthy peripheral blood data rather than from matched normal tissue. Sample size was not determined by any statistical method, because osteosarcoma is rare and every possible sample was collected. Alongside the frozen tumor specimens, matched blood was collected from only two patients. Productive TCR clonality was found to be low overall, with an average of 0.09 and a maximum of 0.3, which suggested limited T-cell clonal expansion. Although TCR productive clonality was higher in the immune-hot C3 cluster than in the cold C1 cluster, TCR productive clonality was still low overall.

Specimen: metastatic tumor tissue from the lung. The sample's cell subset or site label, in plain terms: lung metastasis of osteosarcoma. The receptor chain draws on TRBV19 and TRBJ1-1; tentative D gene TRBD1, with 5 bases matching. This sequence was found in a middle-aged man with osteosarcoma. The age is the age at diagnosis. The CDR3 region has the sequence CASWEKGNTEAFF. The nucleotides are TGTGCCAGTTGGGAAAAGGGGAACACTGAGGCTTTCTTT.